This is a list of T cell receptor beta chains from one sample in a study of blood T cell repertoires in COVID-19. Generated by immunoSEQ multiplex PCR, the TCRdb table keeps only in-frame clones and is missing some. The sample includes more than 300,000 clones, approximately 92% of them seen just once. The sample comprised PBMCs or T cells enriched from blood (not recorded which). These receptors all stem from a woman in her thirties who had recovered from COVID-19. CDR3s include the opening cysteine and the closing phenylalanine or tryptophan. Fields, in order: V gene, J gene, D gene, CDR3 protein. The D gene is left open where the match is weak.

TRBV5-5,TRBJ1-5,TRBD1,CASSFLPGQGPSNQPQHF
TRBV5-6,TRBJ2-3,.,CASSLRGSDTQYF
TRBV28,TRBJ1-5,TRBD1,CATWPEAGGIQPQHF
TRBV10-3,TRBJ2-7,.,CAISDPSGSSYEQYF
TRBV5-1,TRBJ2-1,.,CASSSLGGGSYNEQFF
TRBV5-8,TRBJ2-5,.,CASRSTGKGKITQYF
TRBV6-5,TRBJ1-2,.,CASTRGRRSGYTF
TRBV19,TRBJ1-5,.,CASSSHTGNNQPQHF
TRBV7-9,TRBJ1-5,.,CASSLEGGQSNQPQHF
TRBV7-3,TRBJ2-7,.,CASSLILPEAYEQYF
TRBV2,TRBJ2-7,TRBD2,CASSPGLAGYTYEQYF
TRBV28,TRBJ2-3,TRBD1,CASSNGQGPVF
TRBV7-2,TRBJ2-3,.,CASSLSTSTDTQYF
TRBV2,TRBJ1-6,.,CASTIRQAGVNSPLHF
TRBV28,TRBJ2-3,.,CASSLAGTDTQYF
TRBV27,TRBJ1-2,TRBD1,CASSPRTGPAANYGYTF
TRBV6-5,TRBJ2-7,TRBD2,CASSYGAGGSYEQYF
TRBV2,TRBJ1-1,.,CASTRQIHPEAFF
TRBV4-1,TRBJ2-7,.,CASSQDFRRESYEQYF
TRBV28,TRBJ2-7,.,CASSDPAPTNNYEQYF
TRBV10-3,TRBJ2-5,.,CAISESFRRGEETQYF
TRBV18,TRBJ2-7,TRBD1,CASSPPGRGTYEQYF
TRBV2,TRBJ2-7,TRBD2,CASRPGGPSYEQYF
TRBV30,TRBJ1-1,.,CAWSTHQNTEAFF